The 28 T cell receptor beta chains presented below share a single source sample, sequenced in a study of cytomegalovirus exposure and HLA in healthy donors (dated by TCRdb to 2015 to 2018). The library was built by means of the immunoSEQ multiplex PCR assay. A mixture of 60 forward primers for TCR Vbeta segments and 13 reverse primers for TCR Jbeta segments was used in the multiplex PCR. The immuneACCESS repertoire file appears here via TCRdb, limited to in-frame rearrangements. These files lack a portion of the clones; in checked studies, under half of the deficit traces to unresolved V genes, and the cause of the others is not known. In this sample the table shows roughly 150,000 clones, around 83% of which occur a single time. The ten largest clones represent over 2.5% of the sample. The source material was PBMCs. These receptors were collected from a man aged 30 to 45 in good health and CMV-seropositive.

The V gene is TRBV9, the J gene TRBJ1-2; perhaps TRBD1 as D (6 bases). CDR1 is SGDLS, CDR2 YYNGEE, per germline. V was trimmed by 5 bases and J by 7 bases, leaving 12 bases between them. The CDR3 runs to 12 residues. The CDR3 loop reads CASRQQGSGYTF. The CDR3 DNA reads as TGTGCCAGCAGGCAGCAGGGGAGTGGCTACACCTTC. The variable domain in full, completed from reference TRBV9 and TRBJ1-2, reads DSGVTQTPKHLITATGQRVTLRCSPRSGDLSVYWYQQSLDQGLQFLIQYYNGEERAKGNILERFSAQQFPDLHSELNLSSLELGDSALYFCASRQQGSGYTFGSGTRLTVV.

The CDR3 DNA sequence: TGCAGCGGCGGACTAGCGGGAGTGAAAGATACGCAGTATTTT. Translation: CSGGLAGVKDTQYF. The chain links TRBV29-1 to TRBJ2-3, with TRBD2 matching over 13 bases. Unmatched junction bases numbered 6, after V lost 7 bases and J lost 5 bases. This CDR3 region has 14 residues. Per germline, CDR1 SQVTM and CDR2 ANQGSEA.

The V and J genes are TRBV7-2 and TRBJ2-7, with D hard to call. With 3 bases removed from V and 3 bases from J, the gap between germline ends came to 9 bases. Germline CDR1 and CDR2: SGHTA and FQGNSA. This CDR3 comprises 13 residues. The CDR3, as DNA: TGTGCCAGCAGCTTCGACACAGACTACGAGCAGTACTTC. This gives the protein CASSFDTDYEQYF.

The chain carries TRBV5-1 and TRBJ2-2; 8 nucleotides agree with TRBD2. Germline values: CDR1 SGHRS, CDR2 YFSETQ. This CDR3 comprises 14 residues. Unmatched junction bases numbered 5, after V lost 7 bases and J lost 3 bases. The CDR3 region has the DNA TGCGCCAGCTCCCTAGCGGGCTACACCGGGGAGCTGTTTTTT. Protein: CASSLAGYTGELFF.

The chain joins TRBV4-3 to TRBJ1-2; tentatively, D is TRBD1 (6 bases). Germline V gene data show CDR1 as LGHNA and CDR2 as YSLEER. V lost 0 bases and J 6 bases, leaving 14 bases between the germline ends. CDR3 size: 15 residues. The CDR3, as DNA: TGCGCCAGCAGCCAAGAGTCCATGGGGGCGGATGGCTACACCTTC. It codes for CASSQESMGADGYTF.

This chain links TRBV19 with TRBJ2-3; TRBD1 matches 9 bases. This CDR3 spans 15 amino acids. With 5 bases clipped from V and 6 bases from J, the junction kept 9 bases outside the gene matches. Per germline, CDR1 LNHDA and CDR2 SQIVND (reference sequence). The CDR3 region is CASSQQQGARDTQYF. CDR3 bases: TGTGCCAGTAGTCAGCAACAGGGGGCAAGGGATACGCAGTATTTT.

The gene calls are TRBV6-1 and TRBJ2-3; TRBD1 matches at 8 bases. Per germline, CDR1 MNHNS and CDR2 SASEGT. The CDR3 loop spans 15 amino acids. J gave up 0 bases and V 6 bases, and 5 bases lay outside the gene matches. The chain's CDR3 is CASRGTGASTDTQYF. CDR3 nucleotides: TGTGCCAGCAGGGGGACAGGCGCGAGCACAGATACGCAGTATTTT.

The chain uses TRBV2 and TRBJ2-2, with 7 bases matching TRBD1. Germline V gene data show CDR1 as SNHLY and CDR2 as FYNNEI. CDR3 length: 17 residues. The V gene end was trimmed by 7 bases and the J gene end by 1 base; junction bases not matched to a gene: 12. The CDR3 coding sequence is TGTGCCAGCATCAAAAACGAGGGGACAGTGAACACCGGGGAGCTGTTTTTT. It translates to CASIKNEGTVNTGELFF.

This clone was recorded only once. The rearrangement joins TRBV7-2 to TRBJ2-5, with 7 bases that match TRBD2. The tail of the sequence fits TRBJ2-7 better, so the J call may be wrong. CDR3 length: 15 amino acids. Germline V gives CDR1 SGHTA, CDR2 FQGNSA. DNA of the CDR3: TGTGCCAGCAGCAACAGCGGGGTGGCCTCCTACGAGCAGTACTTC. Its translation is CASSNSGVASYEQYF.

Regarding this clone: The junction departs from germline at one end; a sequencing error may be responsible. This rearrangement joins TRBV7-7 to TRBJ1-2; the match to TRBD1 covers 7 bases. The CDR3 totals 14 residues. Germline V gene lookup returns CDR1 SSHAT and CDR2 FNYEAQ (reference sequence). CDR3 nucleotide sequence: TGTGCTAGCAGCCCCCCGACAGGGAGGTACGGCTACACCTTC. Amino acids: CASSPPTGRYGYTF.

The chain carries TRBV19 and TRBJ2-2, with D tentatively TRBD1 (5 bases). The CDR3 spans 12 residues. Trimming removed 4 bases from V and 5 bases from J, with 5 bases in between. In germline, CDR1 is LNHDA, CDR2 SQIVND (reference sequence). The CDR3 sequence: CASSRTTGELFF. DNA of the CDR3: TGTGCCAGTAGTAGGACAACCGGGGAGCTGTTTTTT.

This chain joins TRBV11-2 and TRBJ1-3, with a weak D call TRBD1 (6 bases). V was pared by 3 bases and J by 0 bases, with 12 bases between. The length of the CDR3 is 16 residues. Germline CDR1 is SGHAT and CDR2 is FQNNGV. The CDR3 region has the DNA TGTGCCAGCAGCTTTCTTACAGGGATCTCTGGAAACACCATATATTTT. It yields the protein CASSFLTGISGNTIYF.

The chain combines TRBV6-4 with TRBJ2-2; D is possibly TRBD2 (5 bases). Germline loops: CDR1 MRHNA, CDR2 SNTAGT. Trimming removed 0 bases at V and 6 bases at J, with 8 bases between. The CDR3 covers 14 residues. CDR3 DNA: TGTGCCAGCAGTGACTCGGAGGTTTCCGGGGAGCTGTTTTTT. Translated, it gives CASSDSEVSGELFF.

This chain uses TRBV5-1 with TRBJ2-2; 7 bases line up with TRBD2. The CDR3 is 14 residues long. J gave up 7 bases and V 4 bases, and 7 bases lay outside the gene matches. The germline V gene has CDR1 SGHRS and CDR2 YFSETQ. The CDR3 DNA sequence: TGCGCCAGCAGCCCGAGCGGGATCGACGGGGAGCTGTTTTTT. It translates to CASSPSGIDGELFF. The variable domain in full, completed from reference TRBV5-1 and TRBJ2-2, reads KAGVTQTPRYLIKTRGQQVTLSCSPISGHRSVSWYQQTPGQGLQFLFEYFSETQRNKGNFPGRFSGRQFSNSRSEMNVSTLELGDSALYLCASSPSGIDGELFFGEGSRLTVL.

The rearrangement joins TRBV12-5 to TRBJ1-5, with D perhaps matching TRBD1 (6 bases). V was cut by 1 base and J by 7 bases, with 14 bases left in between. CDR3 size: 15 residues. The germline V gene encodes CDR1 LGHNT and CDR2 FRNRAP. The DNA of the CDR3 is TGTGCTAGTGGTTTGGGACAGGTTTGGCTCCAGCCCCAGCATTTT. It translates to CASGLGQVWLQPQHF.

This chain links TRBV30 with TRBJ2-1, with 12 bases lining up with TRBD2. The trim removed 1 base at V and 5 bases at J, leaving 3 bases unmatched. This CDR3 spans 15 amino acids. Germline assignment: CDR1 GTSNPN and CDR2 SVGIG (reference sequence). The CDR3 nucleotides read TGTGCCTGGAGTGCCGGACTAGCGGGAAACAATGAGCAGTTCTTC. This translates into CAWSAGLAGNNEQFF.

The gene calls are TRBV5-6 and TRBJ1-6; D not certain. The V end lost 4 bases, the J end lost 9 bases, and 8 bases lay between the germline ends. The CDR3 runs 12 residues. Germline V gene data show CDR1 as SGHDT and CDR2 as YYEEEE. CDR3 coding DNA: TGTGCCAGCAGCACCCGCGGTTCACCCCTCCACTTT. It translates to CASSTRGSPLHF.

V gene TRBV30 combines with J gene TRBJ2-4, with TRBD1 identical over 8 bases. The CDR3 has 13 residues. With V trimmed by 3 bases and J by 7 bases, 5 bases remained unmatched. CDR1 and CDR2 from the germline V gene are GTSNPN and SVGIG (reference sequence). CDR3 sequence: CAWSGQGQNIQYF. In nucleotides, the CDR3 is TGTGCCTGGAGCGGACAGGGCCAGAACATTCAGTACTTC.

CDR3 DNA: TGTGCCAGCAGCTTAAGTAGCGGGACAGGGGGCAATGAGCAGTTCTTC. Residues: CASSLSSGTGGNEQFF. The chain links TRBV7-2 to TRBJ2-1; 11 nucleotides line up with TRBD1. V gave up 2 bases and J gave up 6 bases; unmatched junction bases: 6. Germline V gene sequence: CDR1 SGHTA, CDR2 FQGNSA. The CDR3 is 16 residues long.

This clone was observed a handful of times. The rearrangement uses TRBV7-9 and TRBJ2-5, with 7 bases lining up with TRBD1. V was clipped by 6 bases and J by 5 bases; unmatched bases: 3. This CDR3 region has 12 residues. CDR1 is SEHNR and CDR2 is FQNEAQ in the germline V gene (reference sequence). CDR3 in DNA: TGTGCCAGCAGTTACAGGGGTGAGACCCAGTACTTC. This translates into CASSYRGETQYF.

This clone was seen only once. The J gene is TRBJ1-5, the V gene TRBV7-9, with D unresolved. CDR1 and CDR2 (germline): SEHNR, FQNEAQ (reference sequence). This CDR3 contains 13 residues. V was cut by 5 bases and J by 5 bases, with 10 bases left in between. The CDR3 is CASSANMDQPQHF. CDR3 nucleotides: TGTGCCAGCAGCGCAAACATGGATCAGCCCCAGCATTTT.

The gene calls are TRBV27 and TRBJ2-1; D gene unclear. The CDR3 length is 15 residues. Germline loops: CDR1 MNHEY, CDR2 SMNVEV (reference sequence). The V gene lost 2 bases and the J gene lost 0 bases, with 8 bases spanning the gap. The DNA of the CDR3 is TGTGCCAGCAGTTTAATCGAGAGCTCCTACAATGAGCAGTTCTTC. Protein product: CASSLIESSYNEQFF.

This clone was counted only a few times. The chain is built from TRBV5-6 and TRBJ1-5; TRBD1 aligns across 8 bases. The V gene end was trimmed by 4 bases and the J gene end by 6 bases; junction bases not matched to a gene: 9. CDR1 is SGHDT, CDR2 YYEEEE, per germline. The CDR3 length is 15 residues. The CDR3 sequence: CASSESAGGGQPQHF. Written as DNA, the CDR3 is TGTGCCAGCAGCGAGAGCGCAGGGGGCGGTCAGCCCCAGCATTTT.

In its sample, this clone was seen once. V and J are TRBV27 and TRBJ2-6; weak D call: TRBD2 (5 bases). Between the trimmed V and J ends, which lost 2 bases and 9 bases, there was a span of 14 bases. There are 15 residues in the CDR3. The V gene's germline CDR1 is MNHEY and CDR2 SMNVEV (reference sequence). Written as DNA, the CDR3 is TGTGCCAGCAGTTTACAATGGCGGGTAGGCAACGTCCTGACTTTC. Translated: CASSLQWRVGNVLTF. Looking up the rest from reference TRBV27 and TRBJ2-6 gives the full variable domain: EAQVTQNPRYLITVTGKKLTVTCSQNMNHEYMSWYRQDPGLGLRQIYYSMNVEVTDKGDVPEGYKVSRKEKRNFPLILESPSPNQTSLYFCASSLQWRVGNVLTFGAGSRLTVL.

This chain connects TRBV19 to TRBJ2-1; 7 bases match TRBD1. CDR1 and CDR2 from the germline V gene are LNHDA and SQIVND (reference sequence). The CDR3 runs to 15 residues. Trimming cost V 3 bases and J 5 bases; bases outside gene matches: 7. The DNA for the CDR3 is TGTGCCAGTAGTATCGGCCAGGGGGTTGACAATGAGCAGTTCTTC. It codes for CASSIGQGVDNEQFF.

The gene calls are TRBV19 and TRBJ1-2; 7 nucleotides agree with TRBD1. Germline V gene data show CDR1 as LNHDA and CDR2 as SQIVND (reference sequence). The V gene end was trimmed by 7 bases and the J gene end by 4 bases; junction bases not matched to a gene: 9. CDR3 length: 14 residues. The CDR3 nucleotides read TGTGCCAGTAACTACGGACAGGCAGGCTATGGCTACACCTTC. This encodes CASNYGQAGYGYTF.

The chain uses TRBV11-2 and TRBJ2-7; 10 bases line up with TRBD1. Per germline, CDR1 SGHAT and CDR2 FQNNGV. Losses at the gene ends were 5 bases for V and 5 bases for J; bases not matched to a gene: 3. The length of the CDR3 is 13 residues. CDR3 nucleotides: TGTGCCAGCAGCCGGGACAGGGGCGACGAGCAGTACTTC. This gives the protein CASSRDRGDEQYF.

This chain joins TRBV6-5 and TRBJ2-7, with TRBD2 identical over 7 bases. The CDR3 is 12 amino acids. Germline loops: CDR1 MNHEY, CDR2 SVGAGI. The V and J ends lost 11 bases and 2 bases, in that order; junction bases with no gene match: 6. The CDR3 spells CAALSGTYEQYV. The CDR3, as DNA: TGTGCCGCCCTGAGCGGGACCTACGAGCAGTACGTC.